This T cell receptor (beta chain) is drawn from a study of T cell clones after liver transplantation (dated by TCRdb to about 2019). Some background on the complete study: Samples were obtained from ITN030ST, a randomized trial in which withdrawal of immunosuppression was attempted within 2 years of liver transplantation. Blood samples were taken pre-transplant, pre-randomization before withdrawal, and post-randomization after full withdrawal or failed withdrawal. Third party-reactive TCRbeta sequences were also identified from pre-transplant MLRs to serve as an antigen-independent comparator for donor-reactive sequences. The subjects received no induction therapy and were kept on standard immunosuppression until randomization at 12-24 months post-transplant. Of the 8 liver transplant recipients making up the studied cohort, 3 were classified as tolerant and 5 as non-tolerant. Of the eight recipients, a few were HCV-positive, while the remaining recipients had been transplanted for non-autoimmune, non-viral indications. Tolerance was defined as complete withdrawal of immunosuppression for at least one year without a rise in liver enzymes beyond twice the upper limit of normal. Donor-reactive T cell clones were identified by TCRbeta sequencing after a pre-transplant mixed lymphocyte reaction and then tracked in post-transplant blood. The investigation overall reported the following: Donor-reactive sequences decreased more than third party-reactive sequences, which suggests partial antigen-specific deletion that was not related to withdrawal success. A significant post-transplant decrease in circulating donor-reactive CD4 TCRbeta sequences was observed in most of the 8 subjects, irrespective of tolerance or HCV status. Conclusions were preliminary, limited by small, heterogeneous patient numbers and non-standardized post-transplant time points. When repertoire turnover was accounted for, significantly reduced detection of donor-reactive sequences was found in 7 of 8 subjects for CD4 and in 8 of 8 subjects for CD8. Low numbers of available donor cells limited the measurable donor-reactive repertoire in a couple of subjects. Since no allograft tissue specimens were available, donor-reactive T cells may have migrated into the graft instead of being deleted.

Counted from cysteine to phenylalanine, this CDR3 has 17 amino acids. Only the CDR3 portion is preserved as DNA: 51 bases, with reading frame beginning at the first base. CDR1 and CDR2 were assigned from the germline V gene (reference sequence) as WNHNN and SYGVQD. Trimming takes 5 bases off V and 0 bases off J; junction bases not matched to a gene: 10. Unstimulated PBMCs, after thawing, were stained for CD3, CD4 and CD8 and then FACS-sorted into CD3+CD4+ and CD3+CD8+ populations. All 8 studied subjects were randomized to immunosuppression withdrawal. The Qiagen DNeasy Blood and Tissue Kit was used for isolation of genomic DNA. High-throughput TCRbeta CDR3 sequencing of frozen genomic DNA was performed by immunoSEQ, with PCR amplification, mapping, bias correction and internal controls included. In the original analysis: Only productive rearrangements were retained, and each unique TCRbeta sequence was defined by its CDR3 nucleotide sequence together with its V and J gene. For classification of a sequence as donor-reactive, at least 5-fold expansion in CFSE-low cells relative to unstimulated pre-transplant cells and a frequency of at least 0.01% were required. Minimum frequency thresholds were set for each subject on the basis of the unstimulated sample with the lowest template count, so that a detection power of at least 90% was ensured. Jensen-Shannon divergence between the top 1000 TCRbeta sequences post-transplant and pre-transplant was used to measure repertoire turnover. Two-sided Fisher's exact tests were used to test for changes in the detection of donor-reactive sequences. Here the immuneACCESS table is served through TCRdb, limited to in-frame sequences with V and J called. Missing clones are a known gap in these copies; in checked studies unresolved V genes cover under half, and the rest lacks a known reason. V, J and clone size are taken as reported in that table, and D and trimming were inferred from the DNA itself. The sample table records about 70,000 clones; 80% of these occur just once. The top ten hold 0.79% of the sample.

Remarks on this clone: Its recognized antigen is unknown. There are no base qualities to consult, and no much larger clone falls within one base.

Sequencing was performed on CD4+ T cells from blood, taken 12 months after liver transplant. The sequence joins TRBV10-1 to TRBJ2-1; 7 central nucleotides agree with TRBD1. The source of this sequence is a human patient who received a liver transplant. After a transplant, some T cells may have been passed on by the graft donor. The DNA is TGCGCCAGCAGTCGTTTAACAGGGGCTCCCTCCTACAATGAGCAGTTCTTC. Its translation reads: CASSRLTGAPSYNEQFF.